The 32 T cell receptor beta chains in this list originate from one sample, sequenced in a study of T cells in Graves' hyperthyroidism and ophthalmopathy. There were TCR beta CDR3 regions amplified from RNA transcripts. First-round RT-PCR targeting the TCR CDR3 was performed with the HTBI primer set. TCRdb reprocessed the multiplex PCR reads with MiXCR, giving one entry per CDR3 protein. The sample shows about 380,000 distinct CDR3 sequences, roughly 20% of them seen only once. The sequencing sample was made of blood. These receptors were obtained from a man aged 18 to 30 with Graves' ophthalmopathy.

This clonotype was detected ten times or more. The V and J genes are TRBV3-1 and TRBJ1-2; TRBD1 matches at 7 bases. V lost 4 bases, J lost 5 bases, and 7 bases stayed unmatched. The CDR3 sequence is 14 residues long. The germline gives CDR1 LGHDT, CDR2 YNNKEL (reference sequence). CDR3 DNA: TGTGCCAGCAGCCGGCAACAGGGGCCTTATGGCTACACCTTC. As protein: CASSRQQGPYGYTF.

This clonotype has at least ten counts. The rearrangement joins TRBV5-8 to TRBJ1-2; D unclear. Germline V lookup: CDR1 SGHTS, CDR2 YDEGEE. V shed 0 bases and J shed 3 bases, with 6 bases lying between them. CDR3 size: 13 residues. The CDR3 loop is CASSLAEHYGYTF. CDR3 nucleotide sequence: TGTGCCAGCAGCTTGGCGGAGCACTATGGCTACACCTTC. The full variable domain, its missing parts supplied by reference TRBV5-8 and TRBJ1-2, is EAGVTQSPTHLIKTRGQQATLRCSPISGHTSVYWYQQALGLGLQFLLWYDEGEERNRGNFPPRFSGRQFPNYSSELNVNALELEDSALYLCASSLAEHYGYTFGSGTRLTVV.

This clonotype was counted many times. The genes are TRBV6-5 and TRBJ1-6; 8 bases align to TRBD1. Germline V gives CDR1 MNHEY, CDR2 SVGAGI. Trimming cost V 3 bases and J 8 bases; bases outside gene matches: 3. This CDR3 spans 14 amino acids. CDR3 sequence (DNA): TGTGCCAGCAGTTATAACAGGGGGGATTCACCCCTCCACTTT. It codes for CASSYNRGDSPLHF.

This clonotype was counted many times. The rearrangement uses TRBV6-1 and TRBJ1-2; weak D call: TRBD1 (6 bases). The V gene lost 6 bases and the J gene lost 1 base, with 18 bases spanning the gap. The CDR3 sequence is 16 residues long. Germline V gene data show CDR1 as MNHNS and CDR2 as SASEGT. In nucleotides, the CDR3 is TGTGCCAGCAGATCCAGAGGGAGGGGGATTAACTATGGCTACACCTTC. Translation: CASRSRGRGINYGYTF.

The V gene is TRBV13, the J gene TRBJ2-1; TRBD2 agrees at 9 bases. Germline-derived CDR1 and CDR2 are PRHDT and FYEKMQ (reference sequence). J lost 3 bases, V lost 4 bases, and 10 bases had no gene match. The CDR3 consists of 17 residues. The DNA of the CDR3 is TGTGCCAGCAGCTCCACGTCTGATAGCGGGAGCTACAATGAGCAGTTCTTC. The encoded protein is CASSSTSDSGSYNEQFF.

This clonotype was seen repeatedly, ten times or more. V and J are TRBV18 and TRBJ2-1; D perhaps matches TRBD2 (5 bases). V lost 6 bases and J 12 bases, leaving 12 bases between the germline ends. Germline values: CDR1 KGHSH, CDR2 LQKENI. This CDR3 is built from 11 residues. CDR3 sequence: CASSFEGVQFF. CDR3 DNA sequence: TGTGCCAGCTCGTTCGAGGGAGTGCAGTTCTTC.

This clonotype was recorded at least ten times. The V call is TRBV5-1, the J call TRBJ2-7; 9 nucleotides match TRBD1. Germline V gene data show CDR1 as SGHRS and CDR2 as YFSETQ. V was clipped by 4 bases and J by 4 bases; unmatched bases: 6. The CDR3 runs to 14 residues. The CDR3 reads CASSHGTGNYEQYF. CDR3 coding DNA: TGCGCCAGCAGCCACGGGACAGGGAATTACGAGCAGTACTTC.

This clonotype was counted between two and nine times. This chain joins TRBV7-3 and TRBJ2-3; TRBD2 matches at 7 bases. Germline-derived CDR1 and CDR2 are SGHTA and FQGTGA. V was clipped by 1 base and J by 3 bases; unmatched bases: 7. The CDR3 has 16 residues. CDR3 protein: CASSLISGRETDTQYF. CDR3 nucleotides: TGTGCCAGCAGCTTAATTTCGGGGAGGGAGACAGATACGCAGTATTTT.

V gene TRBV20-1 combines with J gene TRBJ2-5, with TRBD2 matching 9 bases. The V gene's germline CDR1 is DFQATT and CDR2 SNEGSKA (reference sequence). V trimming: 3 bases; J trimming: 0 bases; junction bases outside the gene matches: 8. This CDR3 region has 16 residues. Here the CDR3 DNA reads TGCAGTGCTAGCCCAGCGGGGGGACGGTACCAAGAGACCCAGTACTTC. Its translation: CSASPAGGRYQETQYF.

This clonotype was recorded many times. V and J are TRBV6-2 or TRBV6-3 and TRBJ2-7; 13 bases align to TRBD2. This CDR3 region has 15 residues. Trimming at V came to 2 bases and at J to 4 bases, leaving 2 bases not matched to a gene. The germline gives CDR1 MNHEY, CDR2 SVGEGT. CDR3 DNA sequence: TGTGCCAGCAGTTACCCGGGACTAGCGGGGTACGAGCAGTACTTC. It is translated as CASSYPGLAGYEQYF.

This clonotype was recorded at least ten times. The chain recombines TRBV20-1 with TRBJ1-5, with no clear D. The V gene's germline CDR1 is DFQATT and CDR2 SNEGSKA (reference sequence). Trimming took off 0 bases at V and 1 base at J, with 10 bases between the two ends. The CDR3 runs to 15 residues. CDR3 sequence (DNA): TGCAGTGCTAGAGATGGAACCGCCAGCAATCAGCCCCAGCATTTT. It specifies CSARDGTASNQPQHF.

This clonotype came up many times. The chain has TRBV11-2 and TRBJ1-1; weak D call: TRBD1 (6 bases). Per the germline V gene, CDR1 is SGHAT and CDR2 is FQNNGV. The CDR3 sequence is 15 residues long. V shed 4 bases and J shed 1 base, with 13 bases lying between them. CDR3 residues: CASSWGGDKNTEAFF. The DNA of the CDR3 is TGTGCCAGCAGCTGGGGAGGGGACAAGAACACTGAAGCTTTCTTT.

This clonotype was counted between two and nine times. V is TRBV6-2 or TRBV6-3 and J is TRBJ2-1; a possible D gene is TRBD2 (5 bases). In germline, CDR1 is MNHEY, CDR2 SVGEGT. This CDR3 has 15 residues. Trimming stripped 2 bases from V and 10 bases from J, with 18 bases between. Written as DNA, the CDR3 is TGTGCCAGCAGTTACAAAGGAGGAGAAGCCGGCGAGCAGTTCTTC. It is translated as CASSYKGGEAGEQFF.

The chain uses TRBV2 and TRBJ2-5; possible D gene TRBD2, 6 bases. The CDR3 has 14 residues. Per the germline V gene, CDR1 is SNHLY and CDR2 is FYNNEI. Trimming removed 10 bases at V and 1 base at J, with 16 bases between. CDR3 nucleotide sequence: TGTGCCATAATGATCCTAGCGTCCCAAGAGACCCAGTACTTC. Amino acid sequence: CAIMILASQETQYF.

This clonotype has ten or more counts. The CDR3 is CATSDSPTSLTYNEQFF. The CDR3 DNA sequence: TGTGCCACCAGTGATTCCCCCACCTCCCTGACCTACAATGAGCAGTTCTTC. The chain links TRBV24-1 to TRBJ2-1, with D hard to call. This CDR3 has 17 residues. V lost 2 bases and J lost 2, with 15 bases in between. Germline-derived CDR1 and CDR2 are KGHDR and SFDVKD.

This clonotype was counted at least ten times. This chain links TRBV5-6 with TRBJ2-1; D is unclear. Deletions cut 1 base from V and 8 bases from J, with 4 bases between. CDR1 is SGHDT, CDR2 YYEEEE, per germline. The CDR3 has 11 residues. The CDR3 bases are TGTGCCAGCAGCTTGCTGGATGAGCAGTTCTTC. Its protein product is CASSLLDEQFF.

This clonotype was detected ten times or more. The chain employs TRBV6-6 and TRBJ2-1; TRBD2 agrees at 13 bases. Germline CDR1 and CDR2: MNHNY and SVGAGI (reference sequence). V lost 2 bases to trimming and J lost 6 bases; unmatched junction nucleotides: 1. The CDR3 loop spans 15 amino acids. The CDR3 spells CASSYGTSGANEQFF. DNA of the CDR3: TGTGCCAGCAGTTACGGGACTAGCGGGGCCAATGAGCAGTTCTTC.

This clonotype was observed a handful of times. V is TRBV5-1 and J is TRBJ2-3, with D perhaps TRBD1 (5 bases). CDR1 and CDR2 from the germline V gene are SGHRS and YFSETQ. V shed 0 bases and J shed 5 bases, with 22 bases lying between them. The CDR3 is 18 amino acids. CDR3 residues: CASSLGGLQGTRQDTQYF. Here the CDR3 DNA reads TGCGCCAGCAGCTTGGGGGGTCTGCAGGGTACACGCCAAGATACGCAGTATTTT.

The chain combines TRBV12-3 or TRBV12-4 with TRBJ1-4; the D gene is possibly TRBD1 (6 bases). This CDR3 is built from 14 residues. The ends were cut back, 6 bases at V and 5 bases at J, with 13 bases in the middle. The CDR3, as DNA: TGTGCCAGCAGGGGCCTCGGGGGCAATGAAAAACTGTTTTTT. Its protein is CASRGLGGNEKLFF.

The CDR3 is CASSLDGFGDGYTF. CDR3 bases: TGTGCCAGCAGCTTAGATGGCTTTGGGGACGGCTACACCTTC. This chain connects TRBV7-9 to TRBJ1-2; D might be TRBD1 (5 bases). V lost 1 base and J lost 8, with 14 bases in between. This CDR3 comprises 14 residues. From germline, CDR1 is SEHNR and CDR2 FQNEAQ (reference sequence).

The chain combines TRBV7-9 with TRBJ2-7; 13 bases align to TRBD2. The CDR3 is made up of 15 amino acids. Germline values: CDR1 SEHNR, CDR2 FQNEAQ (reference sequence). The V segment lost 5 bases and the J segment 5 bases; nucleotides outside the gene matches: 6. CDR3 sequence: CASSLTSGGANEQYF. In DNA form, the CDR3 reads TGTGCCAGCAGCCTAACTAGCGGGGGGGCGAACGAGCAGTACTTC. The full variable domain, rest sourced from reference TRBV7-9 and TRBJ2-7, is DTGVSQNPRHKITKRGQNVTFRCDPISEHNRLYWYRQTLGQGPEFLTYFQNEAQLEKSRLLSDRFSAERPKGSFSTLEIQRTEQGDSAMYLCASSLTSGGANEQYFGPGTRLTVT.

The V gene is TRBV29-1, the J gene TRBJ1-2; unclear D gene. This CDR3 has 11 residues. Germline V gene lookup returns CDR1 SQVTM and CDR2 ANQGSEA. Trimming cost V 4 bases and J 6 bases, with 9 bases left between them. DNA for the CDR3: TGCAGCGTTGTATTGAGTAATGGCTACACCTTC. As protein: CSVVLSNGYTF.

This clonotype was counted at least ten times. The chain is built from TRBV6-6 and TRBJ2-7; TRBD2 matches 8 bases. The CDR3 consists of 15 residues. The J segment lost 2 bases and the V segment lost 0 bases, leaving 3 bases of the junction unmatched. Germline assignment: CDR1 MNHNY and CDR2 SVGAGI (reference sequence). The CDR3, as DNA: TGTGCCAGCAGTTACTCCGGGACTAGAACCTACGAGCAGTACTTC. Protein: CASSYSGTRTYEQYF.

In regard to this clonotype: A much larger clone lies a single base off, so this may be a read error. The DNA for the CDR3 is TGTGCCAGCAGTGTAGCGGGACTTCGCACAGATACGCAGTATTTT. Translating it yields CASSVAGLRTDTQYF. The chain joins TRBV6-1 to TRBJ2-3, with TRBD2 identical over 8 bases. CDR3 size: 15 residues. Germline CDR1 is MNHNS and CDR2 is SASEGT. V was clipped by 4 bases and J by 1 base; unmatched bases: 4.

This clonotype was counted only a few times. The V gene is TRBV9, the J gene TRBJ1-1; D gene ambiguous. The CDR3 consists of 13 residues. Germline V lookup: CDR1 SGDLS, CDR2 YYNGEE. Trimming shortened V by 4 bases and J by 4 bases, and 11 bases separated the two germline ends. The CDR3 here is CASSPGRTTEAFF. The CDR3, as DNA: TGTGCCAGCAGCCCGGGGAGAACCACTGAAGCTTTCTTT.

V is TRBV4-2 and J is TRBJ2-7; TRBD2 matches 10 bases. The CDR3 length is 16 residues. Germline V gives CDR1 LGHNA, CDR2 YNFKEQ. With V trimmed by 0 bases and J by 3 bases, 5 bases remained unmatched. The CDR3 DNA follows: TGTGCCAGCAGCCAAGACAGCGGGGGGGCCTTCTACGAGCAGTACTTC. Translating it yields CASSQDSGGAFYEQYF.

The chain joins TRBV19 to TRBJ2-2, with 10 bases lining up with TRBD1. With 4 bases clipped from V and 3 bases from J, the junction kept 5 bases outside the gene matches. This CDR3 spans 16 amino acids. The germline V gene has CDR1 LNHDA and CDR2 SQIVND (reference sequence). The CDR3 sequence is CASSTGGTGDTGELFF. The CDR3, as DNA: TGTGCCAGTAGTACGGGAGGGACAGGGGACACCGGGGAGCTGTTTTTT. The full variable domain, completed using reference TRBV19 and TRBJ2-2, is DGGITQSPKYLFRKEGQNVTLSCEQNLNHDAMYWYRQDPGQGLRLIYYSQIVNDFQKGDIAEGYSVSREKKESFPLTVTSAQKNPTAFYLCASSTGGTGDTGELFFGEGSRLTVL.

A few counts support this clonotype. V usage is TRBV6-2 or TRBV6-3 and J usage is TRBJ1-5, with 7 positions matching TRBD1. The germline V gene has CDR1 MNHEY and CDR2 SVGEGT. CDR3 size: 16 residues. The V gene end was trimmed by 6 bases and the J gene end by 0 bases; junction bases not matched to a gene: 8. CDR3 loop: CASRSGQTYSNQPQHF. The DNA of the CDR3 is TGTGCCAGCAGATCGGGACAGACATATAGCAATCAGCCCCAGCATTTT.

This clonotype was recorded many times. The chain employs TRBV6-1 and TRBJ2-5; 11 nucleotides line up with TRBD2. Germline CDR1 and CDR2: MNHNS and SASEGT. The CDR3 covers 15 residues. V was pared by 6 bases and J by 4 bases, with 7 bases of the junction left unmatched. The CDR3 DNA is TGTGCCAGCAGATTTAGCGGGGGGGCGGGAGAGACCCAGTACTTC. It specifies CASRFSGGAGETQYF.

This clonotype has ten or more counts. The rearrangement links TRBV12-3 or TRBV12-4 to TRBJ1-5; 7 nucleotides align to TRBD1. The CDR3 sequence is 15 residues long. Trimming took 2 bases from V and 4 from J; bases not matched to a gene: 5. CDR3 loop: CASSLRQGRNQPQHF. CDR3 nucleotides: TGTGCCAGCAGTTTAAGACAGGGTAGGAATCAGCCCCAGCATTTT.

This clonotype was detected ten times or more. The genes are TRBV7-9 and TRBJ1-2, with D unclear. In germline, CDR1 is SEHNR, CDR2 FQNEAQ (reference sequence). V lost 5 bases, J lost 2 bases, and 15 bases lay in between. CDR3 length equals 15 residues. The CDR3 is CASSRTTPGNYGYTF. DNA for the CDR3: TGTGCCAGCAGCCGAACTACTCCCGGAAACTATGGCTACACCTTC.

Only a few counts were recorded for this clonotype. The chain employs TRBV5-1 and TRBJ1-1; 7 bases line up with TRBD1. In germline, CDR1 is SGHRS, CDR2 YFSETQ. This CDR3 has 15 residues. Trimming took 4 bases from V and 5 from J; bases not matched to a gene: 11. The CDR3: CASSIQNRGQTEAFF. As DNA, the CDR3 is TGCGCCAGCAGCATTCAGAACAGGGGTCAGACTGAAGCTTTCTTT.